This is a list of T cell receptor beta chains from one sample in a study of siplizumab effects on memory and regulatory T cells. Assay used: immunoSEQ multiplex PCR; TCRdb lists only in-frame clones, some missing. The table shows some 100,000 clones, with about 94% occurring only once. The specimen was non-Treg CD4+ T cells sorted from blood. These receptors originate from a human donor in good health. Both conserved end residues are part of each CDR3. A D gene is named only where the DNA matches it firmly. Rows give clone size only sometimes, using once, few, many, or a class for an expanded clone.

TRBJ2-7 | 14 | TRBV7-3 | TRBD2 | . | TGTGCCAGCAGCTTAGCACGGGGGGCCTACGAGCAGTACTTC | CASSLARGAYEQYF
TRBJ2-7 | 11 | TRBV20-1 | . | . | TGCAGTGCTCGTGCGCCTTACGAGCAGTACTTC | CSARAPYEQYF
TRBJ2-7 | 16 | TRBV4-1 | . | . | TGCGCCAGCAGCCAAGTGTGGACAGAAGGGGCCTACGAGCAGTACTTC | CASSQVWTEGAYEQYF
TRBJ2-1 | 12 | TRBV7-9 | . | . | TGTGCCAGCAGCTCCAGGGTTTGGAGGCAGTTCTTC | CASSSRVWRQFF
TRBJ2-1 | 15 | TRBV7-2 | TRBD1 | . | TGTGCCAGCAGCCACTCCGGGACAGGGTCCGATGAGCAGTTCTTC | CASSHSGTGSDEQFF
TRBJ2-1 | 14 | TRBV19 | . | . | TGTGCCAGTAGTCCCCGACTAGAGGGCAATGAGCAGTTCTTC | CASSPRLEGNEQFF
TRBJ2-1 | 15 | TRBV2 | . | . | TGTGCCAGCAGTGTGGAGCATCTAGGCTACAATGAGCAGTTCTTC | CASSVEHLGYNEQFF
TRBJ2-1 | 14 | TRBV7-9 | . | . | TGTGCCAGCAGGATGAACGGGGCTGGGGATGAGCAGTTCTTC | CASRMNGAGDEQFF
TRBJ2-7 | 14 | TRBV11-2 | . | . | TGTGCCAGCAGCTTGGAGCTAGGATTCTACGAGCAGTACTTC | CASSLELGFYEQYF
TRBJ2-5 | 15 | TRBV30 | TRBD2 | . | TGTGCCTGGACCCTTAGAGGGACTAGCGGGGAGACCCAGTACTTC | CAWTLRGTSGETQYF
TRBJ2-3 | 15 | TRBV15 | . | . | TGTGCCACCAGCAGAGGAAGGGGTGGGGCAGATACGCAGTATTTT | CATSRGRGGADTQYF
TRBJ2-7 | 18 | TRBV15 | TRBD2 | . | TGTGCCACCAGCAGAAAACCCTCCCTAGCGGGAGGGCCCTACGAGCAGTACTTC | CATSRKPSLAGGPYEQYF
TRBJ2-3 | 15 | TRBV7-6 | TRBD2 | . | TGTGCCAGCAGGGTGCCGGGAGGGCCCTCGGATACGCAGTATTTT | CASRVPGGPSDTQYF
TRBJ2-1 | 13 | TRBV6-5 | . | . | TGTGCCAGCAGTCCGACCCTATTAAATGAGCAGTTCTTC | CASSPTLLNEQFF
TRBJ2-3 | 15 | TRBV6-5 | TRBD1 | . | TGTGCCAGCAGTTCTACAGGGGTTTTCACAGATACGCAGTATTTT | CASSSTGVFTDTQYF
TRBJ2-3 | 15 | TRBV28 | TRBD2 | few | TGTGCCAGCAGTCCAGCGGGAGGCCGGGGAGATACGCAGTATTTT | CASSPAGGRGDTQYF
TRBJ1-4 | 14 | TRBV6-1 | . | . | TGTGCCAGCATGGTCGTAGGGGTATATGAAAAACTGTTTTTT | CASMVVGVYEKLFF
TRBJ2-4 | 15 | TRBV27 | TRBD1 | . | TGTGCCAGCAGTTTTAGACAGGGAGCCAAAAACATTCAGTACTTC | CASSFRQGAKNIQYF
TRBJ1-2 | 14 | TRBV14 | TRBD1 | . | TGTGCCAGCAGCCTCGGGACAGGGAACTATGGCTACACCTTC | CASSLGTGNYGYTF
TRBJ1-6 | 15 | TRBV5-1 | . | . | TGCGCCAGCAGCTTGGATCACAGTTACAATTCACCCCTCCACTTT | CASSLDHSYNSPLHF
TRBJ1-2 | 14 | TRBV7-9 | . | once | TGTGCCAGCAGCCCACGAGGTTTAGGGAATGGCTACACCTTC | CASSPRGLGNGYTF
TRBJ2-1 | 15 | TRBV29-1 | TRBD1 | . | TGCAGCGCCAATACGGGGACAGACTTTTACAATGAGCAGTTCTTC | CSANTGTDFYNEQFF
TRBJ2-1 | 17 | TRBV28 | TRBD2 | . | TGTGCCAGCAGCAAGTCCGGGACTAGCGGGAGTGGTGGTGAGCAGTTCTTC | CASSKSGTSGSGGEQFF
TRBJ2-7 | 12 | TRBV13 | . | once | TGTGCCAGCAGCTTGGCTAAGGGAGAGCAGTACTTC | CASSLAKGEQYF
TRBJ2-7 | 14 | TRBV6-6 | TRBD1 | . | TGTGCCAGCAGTTACCCGGGACAGGGCTACGAGCAGTACTTC | CASSYPGQGYEQYF
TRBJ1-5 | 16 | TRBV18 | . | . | TGTGCCAGCTCACCACAGGTTTCAGGGCACAATCAGCCCCAGCATTTT | CASSPQVSGHNQPQHF
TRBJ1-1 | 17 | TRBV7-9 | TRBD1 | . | TGTGCCAGCAGCTTGAGGACAGGGGAGGACGGGAACACTGAAGCTTTCTTT | CASSLRTGEDGNTEAFF
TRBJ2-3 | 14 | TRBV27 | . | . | TGTGCCAGCAGTTTGTCGGCTAGCACAGATACGCAGTATTTT | CASSLSASTDTQYF
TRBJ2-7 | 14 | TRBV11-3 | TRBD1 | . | TGTGCCAGCAAAGGCGGGACAGGGGCCTACGAGCAGTACTTC | CASKGGTGAYEQYF
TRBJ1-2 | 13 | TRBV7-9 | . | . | TGTGCCAGCAGCTTAGGCCAAGGGGGGGGCTACACCTTC | CASSLGQGGGYTF
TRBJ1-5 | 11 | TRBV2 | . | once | TGTGCCAGCGGGGAGCATCAGCCCCAGCATTTT | CASGEHQPQHF
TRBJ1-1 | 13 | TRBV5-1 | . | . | TGCGCCAGCAGCTTGGCGGGGCTCGCTGAAGCTTTCTTT | CASSLAGLAEAFF
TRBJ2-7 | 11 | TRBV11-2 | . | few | TGTGCCAGCAGCGCCAACTACGAGCAGTACTTC | CASSANYEQYF
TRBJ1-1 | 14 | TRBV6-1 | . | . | TGTGCCAACGTGGGGCCCGAGGGCCGAAGAGGAGCTTTCTTT | CANVGPEGRRGAFF
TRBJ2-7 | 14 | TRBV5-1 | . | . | TGCGCCAGCAGCACCCCTACCTCCTCCTACGAGCAGTACTTC | CASSTPTSSYEQYF
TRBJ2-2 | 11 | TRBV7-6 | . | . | TGTGCCAGCAGCCTTCAGGGCGGGCTGTTTTTT | CASSLQGGLFF
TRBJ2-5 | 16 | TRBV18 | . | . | TGTGCCAGCTCACTCTCGCAGCGGAGTGTCTTTGAGACCCAGTACTTC | CASSLSQRSVFETQYF